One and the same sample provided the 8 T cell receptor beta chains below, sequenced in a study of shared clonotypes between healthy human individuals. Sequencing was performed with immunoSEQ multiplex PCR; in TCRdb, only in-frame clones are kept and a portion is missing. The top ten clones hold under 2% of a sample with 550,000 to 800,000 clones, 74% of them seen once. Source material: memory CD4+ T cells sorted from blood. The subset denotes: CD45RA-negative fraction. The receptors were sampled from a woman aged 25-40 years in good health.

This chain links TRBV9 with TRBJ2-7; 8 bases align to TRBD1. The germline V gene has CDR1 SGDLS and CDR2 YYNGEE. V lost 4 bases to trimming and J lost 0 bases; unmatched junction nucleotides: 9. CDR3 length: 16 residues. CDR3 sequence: CASSRSQGAGSYEQYF. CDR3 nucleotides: TGTGCCAGCAGCCGATCCCAGGGGGCCGGCTCCTACGAGCAGTACTTC.

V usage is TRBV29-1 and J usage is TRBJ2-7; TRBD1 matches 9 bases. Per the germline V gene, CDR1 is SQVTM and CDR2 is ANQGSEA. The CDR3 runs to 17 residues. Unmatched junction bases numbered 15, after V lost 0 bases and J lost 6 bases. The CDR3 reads CSVEEFNPWTGEGEQYF. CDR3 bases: TGCAGCGTTGAAGAGTTTAATCCCTGGACAGGGGAGGGCGAGCAGTACTTC.

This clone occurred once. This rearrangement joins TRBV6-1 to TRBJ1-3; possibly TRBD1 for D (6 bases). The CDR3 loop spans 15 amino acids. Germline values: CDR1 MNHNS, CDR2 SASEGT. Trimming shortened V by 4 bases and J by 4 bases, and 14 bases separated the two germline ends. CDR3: CASSAQGLAGNTIYF. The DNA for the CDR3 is TGTGCCAGCAGTGCACAGGGTTTGGCCGGAAACACCATATATTTT.

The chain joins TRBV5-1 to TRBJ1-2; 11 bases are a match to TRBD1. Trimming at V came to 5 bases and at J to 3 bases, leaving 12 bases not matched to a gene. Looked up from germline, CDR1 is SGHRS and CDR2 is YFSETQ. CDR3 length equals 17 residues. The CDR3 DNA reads TGCGCCAGCAGTTACCGGGACAGGGGGAATATGGACTATGGCTACACCTTC. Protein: CASSYRDRGNMDYGYTF.

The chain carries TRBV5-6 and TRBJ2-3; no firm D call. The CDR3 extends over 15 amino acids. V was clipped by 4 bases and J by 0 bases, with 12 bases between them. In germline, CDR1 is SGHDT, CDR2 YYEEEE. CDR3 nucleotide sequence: TGTGCCAGCAGCCCCTTGGCGTCAAGCACAGATACGCAGTATTTT. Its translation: CASSPLASSTDTQYF.

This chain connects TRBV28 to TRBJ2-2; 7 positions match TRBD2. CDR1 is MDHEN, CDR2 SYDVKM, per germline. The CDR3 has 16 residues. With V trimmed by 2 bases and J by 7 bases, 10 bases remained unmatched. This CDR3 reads CASSLPSGTRGGELFF. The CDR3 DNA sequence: TGTGCCAGCAGTTTACCCAGCGGGACTCGTGGCGGGGAGCTGTTTTTT.

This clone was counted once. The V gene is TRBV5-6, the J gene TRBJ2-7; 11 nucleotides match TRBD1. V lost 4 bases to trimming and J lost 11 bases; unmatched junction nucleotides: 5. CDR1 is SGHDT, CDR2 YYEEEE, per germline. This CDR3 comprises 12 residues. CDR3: CASSLGQGVKYF. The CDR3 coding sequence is TGTGCCAGCAGCCTGGGACAGGGGGTTAAGTACTTC.

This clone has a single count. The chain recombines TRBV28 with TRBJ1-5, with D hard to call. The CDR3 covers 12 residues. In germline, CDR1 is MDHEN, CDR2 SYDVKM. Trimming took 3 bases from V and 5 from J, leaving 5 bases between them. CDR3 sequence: CASSLADQPQHF. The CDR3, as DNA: TGTGCCAGCAGTTTGGCAGATCAGCCCCAGCATTTT.